This is a list of T cell receptor beta chains from one sample in a study of blood T cell repertoires in COVID-19. Sequencing used immunoSEQ multiplex PCR; TCRdb keeps in-frame clones, though not all of them. This table holds 230,000 or so clones, approximately 85% found once. Specimen: PBMCs or T cells enriched from blood (not recorded which). Every receptor here comes from a woman in her forties or fifties who had been exposed to COVID-19. Both conserved end residues are part of each CDR3. Fields, in order: V gene, J gene, clone size, D gene, CDR3 protein, CDR3 DNA. A D gene is named only where the DNA matches it firmly. The listing skips clone size in some rows; elsewhere it reads once, few, many or a size class.

V gene: TRBV4-1; J gene: TRBJ1-1; clone size: NA; D gene: TRBD1; CDR3 protein: CASSQTGLNTEAFF; CDR3 DNA: TGCGCCAGCAGCCAGACAGGGTTAAACACTGAAGCTTTCTTT
V gene: TRBV7-9; J gene: TRBJ2-7; clone size: NA; D gene: TRBD1; CDR3 protein: CASSLKTQGGSYEQYF; CDR3 DNA: TGTGCCAGCAGCCTTAAAACACAGGGGGGAAGCTACGAGCAGTACTTC
V gene: TRBV10-2; J gene: TRBJ1-2; clone size: NA; D gene: TRBD1; CDR3 protein: CASRIRQGINYGYTF; CDR3 DNA: TGCGCCAGCAGGATCCGACAGGGAATCAACTATGGCTACACCTTC
V gene: TRBV2; J gene: TRBJ2-3; clone size: NA; D gene: TRBD2; CDR3 protein: CASSSLSGARTDTQYF; CDR3 DNA: TGTGCCAGCAGCTCTCTTAGCGGGGCGCGCACAGATACGCAGTATTTT
V gene: TRBV24-1; J gene: TRBJ2-1; clone size: once; D gene: TRBD2; CDR3 protein: CATSDYAGDEQFF; CDR3 DNA: TGTGCCACCAGTGACTATGCGGGGGATGAGCAGTTCTTC
V gene: TRBV6-5; J gene: TRBJ1-5; clone size: NA; D gene: NA; CDR3 protein: CASSSYARNQPQHF; CDR3 DNA: TGTGCCAGCAGTTCCTACGCCCGCAATCAGCCCCAGCATTTT
V gene: TRBV10-3; J gene: TRBJ2-7; clone size: NA; D gene: TRBD2; CDR3 protein: CAISDGRGISYEQYF; CDR3 DNA: TGTGCCATCAGTGACGGGCGGGGGATATCCTACGAGCAGTACTTC
V gene: TRBV7-2; J gene: TRBJ2-3; clone size: once; D gene: TRBD2; CDR3 protein: CASSRGERTDTQYF; CDR3 DNA: TGTGCCAGCAGTCGGGGGGAACGCACAGATACGCAGTATTTT
V gene: TRBV28; J gene: TRBJ1-1; clone size: NA; D gene: NA; CDR3 protein: CASSSAGARTEAFF; CDR3 DNA: TGTGCCAGCAGCTCAGCGGGGGCCAGGACTGAAGCTTTCTTT
V gene: TRBV19; J gene: TRBJ1-1; clone size: NA; D gene: NA; CDR3 protein: CASSHTLGGVSNTEAFF; CDR3 DNA: TGTGCCAGTAGTCACACCCTCGGAGGGGTCTCGAACACTGAAGCTTTCTTT
V gene: TRBV2; J gene: TRBJ2-7; clone size: NA; D gene: TRBD1; CDR3 protein: CASSETTGPGSEQYF; CDR3 DNA: TGTGCCAGCAGTGAAACGACAGGGCCGGGGAGCGAGCAGTACTTC
V gene: TRBV6-1; J gene: TRBJ1-1; clone size: NA; D gene: NA; CDR3 protein: CASSEDGGGEAFF; CDR3 DNA: TGTGCCAGCAGTGAAGACGGGGGGGGTGAAGCTTTCTTT
V gene: TRBV5-1; J gene: TRBJ1-1; clone size: NA; D gene: NA; CDR3 protein: CASSHWANTEAFF; CDR3 DNA: TGCGCCAGCAGCCACTGGGCGAACACTGAAGCTTTCTTT
V gene: TRBV3-1/TRBV3-2; J gene: TRBJ2-5; clone size: NA; D gene: NA; CDR3 protein: CASSQDIGGETQYF; CDR3 DNA: TGTGCCAGCAGCCAAGATATAGGGGGAGAGACCCAGTACTTC
V gene: TRBV4-3; J gene: TRBJ2-2; clone size: many; D gene: TRBD2; CDR3 protein: CASSLQGRGPTTGELFF; CDR3 DNA: TGCGCCAGCAGCCTCCAAGGGAGGGGACCAACCACCGGGGAGCTGTTTTTT
V gene: TRBV5-1; J gene: TRBJ2-7; clone size: NA; D gene: NA; CDR3 protein: CASSTAGQSSEQYF; CDR3 DNA: TGCGCCAGCAGCACTGCGGGACAGAGTTCGGAGCAGTACTTC
V gene: TRBV9; J gene: TRBJ2-3; clone size: NA; D gene: TRBD2; CDR3 protein: CASSARDRGGQDTQYF; CDR3 DNA: TGTGCCAGCAGCGCCCGAGACCGGGGGGGGCAAGATACGCAGTATTTT
V gene: TRBV3-1/TRBV3-2; J gene: TRBJ2-1; clone size: NA; D gene: NA; CDR3 protein: CASSQDQVVRGQFF; CDR3 DNA: TGTGCCAGCAGCCAAGATCAGGTGGTTCGGGGGCAGTTCTTC
V gene: TRBV7-9; J gene: TRBJ2-3; clone size: NA; D gene: TRBD2; CDR3 protein: CASSVAGGRDTQYF; CDR3 DNA: TGTGCCAGCAGCGTAGCGGGGGGGCGGGATACGCAGTATTTT
V gene: TRBV6-5; J gene: TRBJ1-2; clone size: NA; D gene: TRBD1; CDR3 protein: CASRITGASGYTF; CDR3 DNA: TGTGCCAGCAGGATTACAGGGGCAAGTGGCTACACCTTC
V gene: TRBV5-1; J gene: TRBJ1-2; clone size: NA; D gene: NA; CDR3 protein: CASSLARYSETLYGYTF; CDR3 DNA: TGCGCCAGCAGCTTGGCCCGATACTCGGAGACGCTCTATGGCTACACCTTC
V gene: TRBV19; J gene: TRBJ1-3; clone size: NA; D gene: NA; CDR3 protein: CASSMQGSLSGNTIYF; CDR3 DNA: TGTGCCAGTAGTATGCAGGGATCCCTCTCTGGAAACACCATATATTTT
V gene: TRBV20-1; J gene: TRBJ1-2; clone size: NA; D gene: NA; CDR3 protein: CSARGEYGYTF; CDR3 DNA: TGCAGTGCCAGAGGGGAGTATGGCTACACCTTC
V gene: TRBV28; J gene: TRBJ1-5; clone size: NA; D gene: NA; CDR3 protein: CASSQDNSNQPQHF; CDR3 DNA: TGTGCCAGCAGTCAGGACAATAGCAATCAGCCCCAGCATTTT
V gene: TRBV24-1; J gene: TRBJ1-2; clone size: NA; D gene: TRBD1; CDR3 protein: CATSDVAGGGYTF; CDR3 DNA: TGTGCCACCAGTGATGTGGCAGGGGGTGGCTACACCTTC
V gene: TRBV19; J gene: TRBJ1-6; clone size: NA; D gene: NA; CDR3 protein: CASKGVQGNSPLHF; CDR3 DNA: TGTGCCAGTAAAGGTGTCCAGGGAAATTCACCCCTCCACTTT
V gene: TRBV10-3; J gene: TRBJ1-1; clone size: NA; D gene: NA; CDR3 protein: CASQDRRSTEAFF; CDR3 DNA: TGTGCCTCCCAGGACAGACGGTCGACTGAAGCTTTCTTT
V gene: TRBV7-9; J gene: TRBJ2-5; clone size: NA; D gene: NA; CDR3 protein: CASRRDSLETQYF; CDR3 DNA: TGTGCCAGCAGAAGGGACTCCCTGGAGACCCAGTACTTC
V gene: TRBV5-8; J gene: TRBJ2-1; clone size: NA; D gene: NA; CDR3 protein: CASSLWGRPGTLNEQFF; CDR3 DNA: TGTGCCAGCAGCTTGTGGGGGAGACCTGGGACTTTGAATGAGCAGTTCTTC
V gene: TRBV9; J gene: TRBJ2-7; clone size: NA; D gene: NA; CDR3 protein: CASSGGGGLPYEQYF; CDR3 DNA: TGTGCCAGCAGCGGGGGAGGGGGGCTCCCCTACGAGCAGTACTTC
V gene: TRBV30; J gene: TRBJ2-1; clone size: NA; D gene: NA; CDR3 protein: CAWSVSHNEQFF; CDR3 DNA: TGTGCCTGGAGTGTAAGCCACAATGAGCAGTTCTTC
V gene: TRBV2; J gene: TRBJ2-2; clone size: NA; D gene: TRBD1; CDR3 protein: CASTGTAYTGELFF; CDR3 DNA: TGTGCCAGCACCGGGACAGCCTACACCGGGGAGCTGTTTTTT
V gene: TRBV10-3; J gene: TRBJ2-1; clone size: NA; D gene: TRBD2; CDR3 protein: CAISTSVAYNEQFF; CDR3 DNA: TGTGCCATTTCTACTAGCGTCGCCTACAATGAGCAGTTCTTC
V gene: TRBV7-8; J gene: TRBJ2-7; clone size: NA; D gene: NA; CDR3 protein: CASSFGGTYEQYF; CDR3 DNA: TGTGCCAGCAGCTTTGGGGGGACTTACGAGCAGTACTTC
V gene: TRBV19; J gene: TRBJ1-3; clone size: NA; D gene: NA; CDR3 protein: CASSIQGGSGNTIYF; CDR3 DNA: TGTGCCAGTAGTATTCAAGGGGGATCTGGAAACACCATATATTTT
V gene: TRBV30; J gene: TRBJ2-1; clone size: once; D gene: TRBD1; CDR3 protein: CAWSVRTGTSEQFF; CDR3 DNA: TGTGCCTGGAGTGTAAGGACAGGGACGAGTGAGCAGTTCTTC
V gene: TRBV3-1/TRBV3-2; J gene: TRBJ2-2; clone size: NA; D gene: NA; CDR3 protein: CASSQVGGQAGELFF; CDR3 DNA: TGTGCCAGCAGCCAAGTCGGGGGGCAAGCCGGGGAGCTGTTTTTT
V gene: TRBV6-5; J gene: TRBJ2-7; clone size: once; D gene: TRBD2; CDR3 protein: CASSGTSSHEQYF; CDR3 DNA: TGTGCCAGCAGCGGGACTAGCAGCCACGAGCAGTACTTC
V gene: TRBV30; J gene: TRBJ1-6; clone size: few; D gene: NA; CDR3 protein: CAWSFWGEKAPLHF; CDR3 DNA: TGTGCCTGGAGTTTTTGGGGGGAGAAGGCACCCCTCCACTTT
V gene: TRBV18; J gene: TRBJ2-5; clone size: NA; D gene: NA; CDR3 protein: CASSRGYQETQYF; CDR3 DNA: TGTGCCAGCTCCCGCGGGTACCAAGAGACCCAGTACTTC
V gene: TRBV10-1; J gene: TRBJ1-1; clone size: NA; D gene: TRBD1; CDR3 protein: CASSDEGARTEAFF; CDR3 DNA: TGCGCCAGCAGTGACGAGGGGGCTAGGACTGAAGCTTTCTTT
V gene: TRBV6-5; J gene: TRBJ2-7; clone size: NA; D gene: TRBD1; CDR3 protein: CASRADRGGYEQYF; CDR3 DNA: TGTGCCAGCAGAGCCGACAGGGGCGGATACGAGCAGTACTTC
V gene: TRBV4-1; J gene: TRBJ1-1; clone size: NA; D gene: NA; CDR3 protein: CASSQEVGRAFF; CDR3 DNA: TGCGCCAGCAGCCAAGAGGTGGGGCGAGCTTTCTTT
V gene: TRBV7-9; J gene: TRBJ1-2; clone size: NA; D gene: NA; CDR3 protein: CASTHGGLPYGYTF; CDR3 DNA: TGTGCCAGCACCCATGGGGGCCTTCCTTATGGCTACACCTTC
V gene: TRBV2; J gene: TRBJ1-2; clone size: NA; D gene: NA; CDR3 protein: CASSQGGGYGYTF; CDR3 DNA: TGTGCCAGCAGTCAGGGAGGGGGCTATGGCTACACCTTC